This TCR beta chain was captured in a study of spatial heterogeneity in lung cancer. Time point noted: sample taken at primary tumor resection. Germline V CDR1 and CDR2: MNHEY, SVGAGI. This CDR3 contains 15 residues. The V segment lost 2 bases and the J segment 6 bases; nucleotides outside the gene matches: 8. By proportion, this clonotype is medium-sized. Unique molecular identifiers, one per molecule, were present on every TCR cDNA molecule. TCRdb re-called the 5' RACE reads with MiXCR, one entry per CDR3 protein. Of roughly 2,800 distinct CDR3 sequences listed, 7.9% are singletons. The chain carries TRBV6-5 and TRBJ2-7, with TRBD2 identical over 9 bases. The sample in question was normal lung tissue next to the tumor, obtained at surgery. The origin of this receptor is a male donor with early-stage non-small cell lung cancer. CDR3 in DNA: TGTGCCAGCAGTTACGGCGGGGGGGCCGGCGGCGAGCAGTACTTC. Translation: CASSYGGGAGGEQYF.